Given below is one T cell receptor (beta chain) in context. What it recognizes is unknown. The J segment lost 1 base and the V segment lost 3 bases, leaving 9 bases of the junction unmatched. The CDR3 is made up of 17 amino acids. From germline, CDR1 is LGHNA and CDR2 YSLEER. The sample originates from a study of cytomegalovirus exposure and HLA in healthy donors. Study-wide findings and caveats: Fewer than 200 TCR beta chains were listed as cytomegalovirus-associated. The tendency of first-cohort TCR clusters to co-occur in the roughly 130 validation repertoires emerged from a later analysis.

Assay used: immunoSEQ multiplex PCR; TCRdb lists only in-frame clones, some missing. The top ten clones hold around 3.1% of a sample with around 130,000 clones, roughly 91% of them seen once. The sample taken for sequencing was PBMCs. The chain recombines TRBV4-3 with TRBJ1-3; 7 positions agree with TRBD1. The sequence was collected from a young man in good health and CMV-seronegative. In DNA form, the CDR3 reads TGCGCCAGCAGCCACCTAACGACAGGGCTATCTGGAAACACCATATATTTT. Its protein product is CASSHLTTGLSGNTIYF.